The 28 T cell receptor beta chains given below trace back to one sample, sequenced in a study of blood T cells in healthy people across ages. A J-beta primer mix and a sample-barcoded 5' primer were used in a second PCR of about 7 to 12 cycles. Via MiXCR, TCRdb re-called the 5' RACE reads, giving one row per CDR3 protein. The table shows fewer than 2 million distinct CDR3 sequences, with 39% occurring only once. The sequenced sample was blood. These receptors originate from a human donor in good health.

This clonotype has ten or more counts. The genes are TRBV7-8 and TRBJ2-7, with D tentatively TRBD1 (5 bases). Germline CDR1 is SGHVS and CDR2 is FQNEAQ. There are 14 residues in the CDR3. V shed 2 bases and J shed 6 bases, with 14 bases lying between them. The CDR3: CASSLTFQGTEQYF. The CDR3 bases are TGTGCCAGCAGCTTAACCTTCCAGGGTACCGAGCAGTACTTC.

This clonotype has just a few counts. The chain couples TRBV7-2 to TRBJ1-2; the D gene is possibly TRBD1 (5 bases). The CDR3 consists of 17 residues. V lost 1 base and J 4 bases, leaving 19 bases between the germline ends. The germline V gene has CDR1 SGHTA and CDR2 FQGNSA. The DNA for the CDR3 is TGTGCCAGCAGCTTAGGGGCCAGGGAATCTCGGATCTATGGCTACACCTTC. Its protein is CASSLGARESRIYGYTF.

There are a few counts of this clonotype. CDR3 in amino acids: CASEINGGSYTF. The CDR3 DNA reads TGTGCCAGCGAAATCAACGGGGGGAGTTACACCTTC. The chain links TRBV12-3 or TRBV12-4 to TRBJ1-2; D is perhaps TRBD1 (5 bases). This CDR3 spans 12 amino acids. Trimming left V 8 bases short and J 11 bases short, with 18 bases between.

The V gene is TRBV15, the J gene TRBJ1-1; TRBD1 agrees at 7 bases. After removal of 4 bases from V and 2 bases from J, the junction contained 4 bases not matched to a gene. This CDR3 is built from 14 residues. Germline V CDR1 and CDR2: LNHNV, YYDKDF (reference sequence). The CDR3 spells CATSTDRSNTEAFF. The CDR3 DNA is TGTGCCACCAGCACGGACAGGAGTAACACTGAAGCTTTCTTT.

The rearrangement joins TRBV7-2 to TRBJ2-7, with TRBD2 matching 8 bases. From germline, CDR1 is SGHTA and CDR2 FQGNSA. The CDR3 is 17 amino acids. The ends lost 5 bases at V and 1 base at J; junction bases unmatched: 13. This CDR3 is CASSDPGGGGTSYEQYF. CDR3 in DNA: TGTGCCAGCAGCGATCCGGGCGGCGGGGGGACATCCTACGAGCAGTACTTC.

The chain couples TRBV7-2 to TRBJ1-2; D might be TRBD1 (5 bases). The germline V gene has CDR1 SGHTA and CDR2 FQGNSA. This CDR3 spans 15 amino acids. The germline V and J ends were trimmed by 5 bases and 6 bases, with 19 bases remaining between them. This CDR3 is CASSPLQGAENGYTF. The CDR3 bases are TGTGCCAGCAGCCCCTTACAAGGGGCGGAGAATGGCTACACCTTC.

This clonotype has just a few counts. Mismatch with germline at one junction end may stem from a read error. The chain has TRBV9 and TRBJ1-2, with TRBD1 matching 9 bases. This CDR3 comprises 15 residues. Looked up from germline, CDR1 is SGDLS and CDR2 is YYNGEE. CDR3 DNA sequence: TGTGCCGGCAGCGCTCCGGGACAGGGATCTGCTGGCTACACCTTC. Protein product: CAGSAPGQGSAGYTF.

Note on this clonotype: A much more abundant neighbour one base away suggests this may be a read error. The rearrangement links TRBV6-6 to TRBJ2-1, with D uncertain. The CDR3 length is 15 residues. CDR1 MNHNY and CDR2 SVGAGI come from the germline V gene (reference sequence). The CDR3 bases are TGTGCCACCAGCACCGCACAGAGAGCACCCTACGAGCAGGACTTC. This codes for CATSTAQRAPYEQDF.

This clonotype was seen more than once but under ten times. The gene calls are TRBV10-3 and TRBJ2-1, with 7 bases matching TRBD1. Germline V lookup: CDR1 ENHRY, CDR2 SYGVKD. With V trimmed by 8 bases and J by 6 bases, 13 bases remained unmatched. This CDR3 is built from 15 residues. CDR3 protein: CAIGNRGLVSNEQFF. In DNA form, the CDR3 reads TGTGCCATCGGAAACAGGGGTTTGGTATCCAATGAGCAGTTCTTC.

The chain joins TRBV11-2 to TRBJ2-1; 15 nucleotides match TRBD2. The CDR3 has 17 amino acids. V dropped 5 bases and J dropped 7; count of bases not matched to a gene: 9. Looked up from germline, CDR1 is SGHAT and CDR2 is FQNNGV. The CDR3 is CASSKRTSGGAFNEQFF. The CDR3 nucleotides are TGTGCCAGCAGCAAGAGGACTAGCGGGGGGGCCTTTAATGAGCAGTTCTTC.

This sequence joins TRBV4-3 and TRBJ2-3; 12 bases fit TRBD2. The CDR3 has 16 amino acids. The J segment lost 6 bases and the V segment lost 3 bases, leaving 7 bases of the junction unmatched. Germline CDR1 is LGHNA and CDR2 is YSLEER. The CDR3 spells CASSQLAGGPGDTQYF. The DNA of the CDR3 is TGCGCCAGCAGCCAGCTAGCGGGGGGGCCAGGGGATACGCAGTATTTT.

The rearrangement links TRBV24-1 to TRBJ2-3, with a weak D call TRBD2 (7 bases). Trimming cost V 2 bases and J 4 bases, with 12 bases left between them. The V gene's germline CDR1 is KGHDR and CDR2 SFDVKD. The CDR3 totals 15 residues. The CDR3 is CATSDWRGGADTQYF. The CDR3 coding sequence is TGTGCCACCAGTGATTGGAGGGGGGGCGCAGATACGCAGTATTTT.

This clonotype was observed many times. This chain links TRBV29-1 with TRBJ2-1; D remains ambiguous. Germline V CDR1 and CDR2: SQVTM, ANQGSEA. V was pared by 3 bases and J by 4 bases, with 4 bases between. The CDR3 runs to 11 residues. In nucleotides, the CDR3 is TGCAGCGTTGAGGATTACAATGAGCAGTTCTTC. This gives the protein CSVEDYNEQFF.

The CDR3 DNA reads as TGTGCCACAAACGGGATCGGGCGTGAGCAGTACTTC. This gives the protein CATNGIGREQYF. The chain combines TRBV25-1 with TRBJ2-5; D might be TRBD2 (5 bases). With 10 bases removed from V and 11 bases from J, the gap between germline ends came to 20 bases. CDR3 length: 12 residues. Looked up from germline, CDR1 is MGHDK and CDR2 is SYGVNS.

CDR3 residues: CATSREYEAYEQYF. The CDR3 DNA reads TGTGCCACCAGCAGAGAGTACGAAGCCTACGAGCAGTACTTC. The chain employs TRBV15 and TRBJ2-7, with unresolved D. Between the trimmed V and J ends, which lost 0 bases and 2 bases, there was a span of 8 bases. The germline gives CDR1 LNHNV, CDR2 YYDKDF (reference sequence). The CDR3 spans 14 residues.

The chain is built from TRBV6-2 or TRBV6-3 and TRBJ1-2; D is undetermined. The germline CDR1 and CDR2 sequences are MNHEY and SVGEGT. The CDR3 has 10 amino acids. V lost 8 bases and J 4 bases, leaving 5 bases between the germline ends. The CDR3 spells CASGVYGYTF. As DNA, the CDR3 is TGTGCCAGCGGGGTCTATGGCTACACCTTC.

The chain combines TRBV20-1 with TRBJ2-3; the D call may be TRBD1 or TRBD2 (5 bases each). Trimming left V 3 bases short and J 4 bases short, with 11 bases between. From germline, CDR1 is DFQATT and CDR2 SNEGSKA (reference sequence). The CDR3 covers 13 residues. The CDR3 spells CSARRQGPDTQYF. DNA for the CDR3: TGCAGTGCTAGGAGGCAGGGACCAGATACGCAGTATTTT.

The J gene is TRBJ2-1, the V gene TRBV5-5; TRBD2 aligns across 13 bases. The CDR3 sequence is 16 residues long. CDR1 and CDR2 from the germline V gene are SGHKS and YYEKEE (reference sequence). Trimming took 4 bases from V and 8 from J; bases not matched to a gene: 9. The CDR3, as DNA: TGTGCCAGCAGCCTAACCGGGACTAGCGGGATAGATGAGCAGTTCTTC. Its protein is CASSLTGTSGIDEQFF.

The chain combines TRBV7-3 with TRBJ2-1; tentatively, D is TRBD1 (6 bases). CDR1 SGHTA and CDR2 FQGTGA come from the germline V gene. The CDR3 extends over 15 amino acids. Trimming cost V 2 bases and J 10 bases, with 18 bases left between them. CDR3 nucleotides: TGTGCCAGCAGCTTAGGGGACACCCGCGCGGTAGAGCAGTTCTTC. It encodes CASSLGDTRAVEQFF.

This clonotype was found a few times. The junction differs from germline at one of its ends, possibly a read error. CDR3 in DNA: TGTGCCAGTAGCCAAGTGGACAGGGTAGGCAATGAGCAGTTCTTC. As protein: CASSQVDRVGNEQFF. The rearrangement uses TRBV3-1 and TRBJ2-1; 8 bases are a match to TRBD1. From germline, CDR1 is LGHDT and CDR2 YNNKEL (reference sequence). There are 15 residues in the CDR3.

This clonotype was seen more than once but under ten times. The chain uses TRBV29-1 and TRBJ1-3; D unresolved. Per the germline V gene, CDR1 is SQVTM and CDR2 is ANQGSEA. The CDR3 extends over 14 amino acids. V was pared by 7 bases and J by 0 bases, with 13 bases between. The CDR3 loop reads CSALDAFSGNTIYF. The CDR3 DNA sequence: TGCAGCGCTCTGGACGCATTCTCTGGAAACACCATATATTTT.

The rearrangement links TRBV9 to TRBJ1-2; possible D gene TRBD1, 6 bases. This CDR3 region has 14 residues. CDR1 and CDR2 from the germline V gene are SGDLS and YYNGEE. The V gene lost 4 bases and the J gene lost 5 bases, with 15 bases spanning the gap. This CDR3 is CASSPQIRGYGYTF. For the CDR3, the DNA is TGTGCCAGCAGCCCCCAGATCAGGGGATATGGCTACACCTTC.

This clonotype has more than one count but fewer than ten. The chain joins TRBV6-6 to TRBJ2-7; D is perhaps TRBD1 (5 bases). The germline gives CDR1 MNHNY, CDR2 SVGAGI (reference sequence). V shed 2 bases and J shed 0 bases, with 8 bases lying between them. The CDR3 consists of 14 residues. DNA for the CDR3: TGTGCCAGCAGTTACAATCAGGGCTCCTACGAGCAGTACTTC. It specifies CASSYNQGSYEQYF.

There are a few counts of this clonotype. This CDR3 reads CASSQDRPDYNEQFF. The CDR3 nucleotides are TGCGCCAGCAGCCAAGATAGACCAGACTACAATGAGCAGTTCTTC. The genes are TRBV4-3 and TRBJ2-1; D unclear. Trimming stripped 0 bases from V and 3 bases from J, with 9 bases between. Looked up from germline, CDR1 is LGHNA and CDR2 is YSLEER. The CDR3 totals 15 residues.

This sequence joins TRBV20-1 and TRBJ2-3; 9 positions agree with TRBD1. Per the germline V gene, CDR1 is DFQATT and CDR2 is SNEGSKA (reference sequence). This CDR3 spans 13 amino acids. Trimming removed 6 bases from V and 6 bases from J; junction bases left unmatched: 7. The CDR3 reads CSARDRVFDTQYF. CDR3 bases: TGCAGTGCCAGGGACAGGGTATTTGATACGCAGTATTTT.

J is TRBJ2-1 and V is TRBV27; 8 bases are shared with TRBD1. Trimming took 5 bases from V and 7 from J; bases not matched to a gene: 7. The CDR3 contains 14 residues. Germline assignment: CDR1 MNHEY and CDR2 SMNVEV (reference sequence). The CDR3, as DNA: TGTGCCAGCAGTCCGCGGACAGGGCCGAATGAGCAGTTCTTC. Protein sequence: CASSPRTGPNEQFF.

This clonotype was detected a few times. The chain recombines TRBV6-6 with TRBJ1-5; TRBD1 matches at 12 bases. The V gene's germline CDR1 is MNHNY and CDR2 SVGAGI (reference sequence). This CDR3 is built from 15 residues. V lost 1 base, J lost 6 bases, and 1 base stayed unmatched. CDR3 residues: CASSYLGQGAQPQHF. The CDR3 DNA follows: TGTGCCAGCAGTTACTTGGGACAGGGGGCTCAGCCCCAGCATTTT.

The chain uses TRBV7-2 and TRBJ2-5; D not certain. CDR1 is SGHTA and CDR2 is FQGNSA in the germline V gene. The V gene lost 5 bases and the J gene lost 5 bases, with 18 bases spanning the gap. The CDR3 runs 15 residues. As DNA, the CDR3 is TGTGCCAGCAGCCCCGTGGGCACCGAATCTGAGACCCAGTACTTC. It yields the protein CASSPVGTESETQYF. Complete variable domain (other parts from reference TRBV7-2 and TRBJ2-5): GAGVSQSPSNKVTEKGKDVELRCDPISGHTALYWYRQSLGQGLEFLIYFQGNSAPDKSGLPSDRFSAERTGGSVSTLTIQRTQQEDSAVYLCASSPVGTESETQYFGPGTRLLVL.